This is a list of T cell receptor beta chains from one sample in a study of radiotherapy plus CTLA-4 blockade in lung cancer. The assay was immunoSEQ multiplex PCR, and TCRdb's table has in-frame clones only and misses some. Among tens of thousands of clones listed, approximately 79% were seen once. The sequencing used peripheral blood, collected from a patient treated with radiotherapy plus ipilimumab. These receptors came from a human donor with non-small cell lung cancer who had stable disease on radiotherapy plus ipilimumab. Each CDR3 is given without its conserved first and last residue. The order of the fields is V gene, J gene, CDR3 protein.

v_gene: TRBV6-6; j_gene: TRBJ2-5; CDR3aa: ASSYSGARETQY
v_gene: TRBV9; j_gene: TRBJ1-1; CDR3aa: ASSPGDRALNTEAF
v_gene: TRBV6-1; j_gene: TRBJ1-2; CDR3aa: ASSASTGATNYGYT
v_gene: TRBV2; j_gene: TRBJ1-6; CDR3aa: ASRRDNGASPLH
v_gene: TRBV7-9; j_gene: TRBJ1-1; CDR3aa: ASRSVVAVDTEAF
v_gene: TRBV6-5; j_gene: TRBJ2-2; CDR3aa: ASRHGANTGELF
v_gene: TRBV14; j_gene: TRBJ2-5; CDR3aa: ASSRTQETQY
v_gene: TRBV28; j_gene: TRBJ2-2; CDR3aa: ASMVLAAGELF
v_gene: TRBV7-2; j_gene: TRBJ1-4; CDR3aa: ASSSDRGREKLF
v_gene: TRBV10-3; j_gene: TRBJ1-6; CDR3aa: AISDHFVSVSNNSPLH
v_gene: TRBV15; j_gene: TRBJ2-1; CDR3aa: ATSRVEGTNSYNEQF
v_gene: TRBV28; j_gene: TRBJ1-5; CDR3aa: ASRGGQENQPQH
v_gene: TRBV10-3; j_gene: TRBJ2-7; CDR3aa: AIGKQGTYEQY
v_gene: TRBV4-3; j_gene: TRBJ2-2; CDR3aa: ASSSRGKVLNTGELF
v_gene: TRBV27; j_gene: TRBJ1-2; CDR3aa: ASSGTGVMGYT
v_gene: TRBV25-1; j_gene: TRBJ1-4; CDR3aa: ASSTIGGSLMKKLF
v_gene: TRBV18; j_gene: TRBJ2-5; CDR3aa: ASSPTWETQY
v_gene: TRBV7-2; j_gene: TRBJ2-3; CDR3aa: ASSLGPATDTQY
v_gene: TRBV5-1; j_gene: TRBJ1-4; CDR3aa: ASSATGSRSTTNEKLF
v_gene: TRBV28; j_gene: TRBJ1-2; CDR3aa: AIQGTGYT
v_gene: TRBV7-9; j_gene: TRBJ2-5; CDR3aa: ASSFRLAGQETQY
v_gene: TRBV6-1; j_gene: TRBJ2-2; CDR3aa: ATNSGTRTGELF
v_gene: TRBV6-6; j_gene: TRBJ1-2; CDR3aa: ASYGGQGLTNYGYT
v_gene: TRBV7-8; j_gene: TRBJ1-1; CDR3aa: ASSADRGPRTEAF
v_gene: TRBV19; j_gene: TRBJ1-2; CDR3aa: ASSIWGKTGYT
v_gene: TRBV11-2; j_gene: TRBJ2-1; CDR3aa: ASSLVPGSGAYNEQF
v_gene: TRBV20-1; j_gene: TRBJ2-3; CDR3aa: SALWGDTQY
v_gene: TRBV11-2; j_gene: TRBJ2-1; CDR3aa: ASSLASWSSYNEQF
v_gene: TRBV6-4; j_gene: TRBJ1-1; CDR3aa: ASAPGGVNTEAF
v_gene: TRBV29-1; j_gene: TRBJ1-4; CDR3aa: SGWTGEKLF
v_gene: TRBV27; j_gene: TRBJ2-6; CDR3aa: ASSFYAGSGANVLT
v_gene: TRBV18; j_gene: TRBJ1-1; CDR3aa: ASSSQGGTEAF
v_gene: TRBV5-1; j_gene: TRBJ2-1; CDR3aa: ASSLVRGGFNEQF
v_gene: TRBV19; j_gene: TRBJ2-3; CDR3aa: ASRGGLSSTDTQY
v_gene: TRBV18; j_gene: TRBJ1-5; CDR3aa: ASSPGGSQPQH
v_gene: TRBV4-3; j_gene: TRBJ2-3; CDR3aa: ASSQESWGTQY
v_gene: TRBV6-1; j_gene: TRBJ2-3; CDR3aa: ASTGTSYTQY
v_gene: TRBV27; j_gene: TRBJ1-1; CDR3aa: ASSPSGAGTEAF
v_gene: TRBV7-6; j_gene: TRBJ2-2; CDR3aa: ASSIGGSRGNTGELF
v_gene: TRBV19; j_gene: TRBJ2-1; CDR3aa: ASRRDGTSYNEQF
v_gene: TRBV11-3; j_gene: TRBJ1-1; CDR3aa: ASSKGTLTEAF
v_gene: TRBV5-5; j_gene: TRBJ1-5; CDR3aa: ASSLTGGGSNQPQH
v_gene: TRBV7-2; j_gene: TRBJ1-2; CDR3aa: ASSEQGTGEVYGYT
v_gene: TRBV2; j_gene: TRBJ1-6; CDR3aa: ASSGTPDGSPLH
v_gene: TRBV5-5; j_gene: TRBJ1-5; CDR3aa: ASSLVGLGQPQH
v_gene: TRBV4-2; j_gene: TRBJ1-2; CDR3aa: ASSQDDSPNYGYT
v_gene: TRBV9; j_gene: TRBJ2-2; CDR3aa: ASSDRPGLPNTGELF
v_gene: TRBV28; j_gene: TRBJ1-1; CDR3aa: ASSSDRGYTEAF
v_gene: TRBV6-4; j_gene: TRBJ2-1; CDR3aa: ASRELAGGNEQF
v_gene: TRBV6-1; j_gene: TRBJ1-1; CDR3aa: ASSEAQGTEAF
v_gene: TRBV5-1; j_gene: TRBJ2-7; CDR3aa: ASSFRTGYYEQY
v_gene: TRBV29-1; j_gene: TRBJ1-2; CDR3aa: SVVGIDYGYT